One T cell receptor (beta chain) is described in this entry. No antigen is known for it. TCRdb's copy holds only in-frame clones and misses some; the assay was immunoSEQ multiplex PCR. The data show roughly 350,000 clones, around 88% seen once. Treatment here: roughly 19 received Ad26.COV2.S at low or high dose, single or two shots; a few received placebo; per-sample allocation not given. Day 63 following the first vaccine or placebo injection was when the samples were taken. This sample was taken from a study of Ad26.COV2.S vaccination and SARS-CoV-2 variants. Study in general: Sample donor was a member of the COV1001 Ad26.COV2.S trial arm. Once, or twice with 56 days between doses, Ad26.COV2.S was given intramuscularly.

Trimming left V 2 bases short and J 8 bases short, with 7 bases between. Germline loops: CDR1 GTSNPN, CDR2 SVGIG (reference sequence). The CDR3 is made up of 11 amino acids. General study points: CD8+ and CD4+ T cells specific for spike reportedly responded with substantial breadth after vaccination.

V is TRBV30 and J is TRBJ2-1; the D is unclear. This receptor was obtained from a person between 18 and 60 years old who received the Ad26.COV2.S COVID-19 vaccine or a placebo. Source: peripheral blood, taken in a trial of Ad26.COV2.S vaccine versus placebo. The CDR3 loop reads CAWSFGDEQFF. CDR3 nucleotides: TGTGCCTGGAGTTTTGGTGATGAGCAGTTCTTC. The full variable domain, with the rest looked up from reference TRBV30 and TRBJ2-1, is SQTIHQWPATLVQPVGSPLSLECTVEGTSNPNLYWYRQAAGRGLQLLFYSVGIGQISSEVPQNLSASRPQDRQFILSSKKLLLSDSGFYLCAWSFGDEQFFGPGTRLTVL.